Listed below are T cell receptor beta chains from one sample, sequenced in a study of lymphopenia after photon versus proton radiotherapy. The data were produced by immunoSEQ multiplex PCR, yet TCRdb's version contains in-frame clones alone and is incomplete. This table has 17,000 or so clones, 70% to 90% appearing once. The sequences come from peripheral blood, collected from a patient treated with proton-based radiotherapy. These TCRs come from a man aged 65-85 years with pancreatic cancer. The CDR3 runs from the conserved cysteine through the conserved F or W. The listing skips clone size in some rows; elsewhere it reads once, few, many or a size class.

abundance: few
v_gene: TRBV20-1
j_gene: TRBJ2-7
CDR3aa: CSARTTYEQYF

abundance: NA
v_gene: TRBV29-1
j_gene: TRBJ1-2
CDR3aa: CSVVWGSGYTF

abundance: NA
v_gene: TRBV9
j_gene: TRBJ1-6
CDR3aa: CASSVAGGNSPLHF

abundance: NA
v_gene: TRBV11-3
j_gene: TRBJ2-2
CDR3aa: CASSSGQGMNTGELFF

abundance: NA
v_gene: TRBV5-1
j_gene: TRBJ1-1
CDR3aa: CASSLTRRNTEAFF

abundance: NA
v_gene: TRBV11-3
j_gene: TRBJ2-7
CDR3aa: CASRKTGSSYEQYF

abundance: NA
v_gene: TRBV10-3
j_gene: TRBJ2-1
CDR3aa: CAISESTGLNNEQFF

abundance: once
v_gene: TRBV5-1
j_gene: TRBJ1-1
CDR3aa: CASSKQTENTEAFF

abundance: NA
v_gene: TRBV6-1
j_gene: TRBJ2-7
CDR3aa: CASSPVQGFYEQYF

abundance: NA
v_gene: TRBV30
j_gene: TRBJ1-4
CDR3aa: CAWSVRGEKLFF

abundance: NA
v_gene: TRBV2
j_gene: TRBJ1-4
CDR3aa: CASSEGPGEKLFF

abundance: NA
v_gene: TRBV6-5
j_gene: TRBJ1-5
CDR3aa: CASGVRNQPQHF

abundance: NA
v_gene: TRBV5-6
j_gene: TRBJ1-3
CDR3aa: CASSLDRAHTIYF

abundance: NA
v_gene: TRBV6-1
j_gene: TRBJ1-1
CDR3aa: CASSELFAQGVMNTEAFF

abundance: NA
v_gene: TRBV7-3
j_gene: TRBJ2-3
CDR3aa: CASSLTPGTDTQYF

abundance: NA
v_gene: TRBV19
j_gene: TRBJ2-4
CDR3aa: CASSGDVAKNIQYF

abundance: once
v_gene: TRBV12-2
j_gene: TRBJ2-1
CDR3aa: CASRLQSSGVNNEQFF

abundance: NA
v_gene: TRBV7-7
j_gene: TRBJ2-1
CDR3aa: CAIAGDSQGEQFF

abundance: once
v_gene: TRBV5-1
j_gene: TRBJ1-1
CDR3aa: CASSDREWDEAFF

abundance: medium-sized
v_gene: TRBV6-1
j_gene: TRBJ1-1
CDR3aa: CASSEQGHTEAFF

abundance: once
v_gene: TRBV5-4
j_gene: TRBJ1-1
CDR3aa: CASSPGTVNTEAFF

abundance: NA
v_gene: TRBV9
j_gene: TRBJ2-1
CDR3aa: CASSVEVHNEQFF

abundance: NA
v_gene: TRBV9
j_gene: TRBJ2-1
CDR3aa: CASSVGVPGRGKWYAEQFF

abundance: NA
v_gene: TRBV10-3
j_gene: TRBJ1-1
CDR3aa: CAIRERGENTEAFF

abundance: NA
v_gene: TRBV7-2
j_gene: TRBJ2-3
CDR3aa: CASSFPVRAGGPDTQYF

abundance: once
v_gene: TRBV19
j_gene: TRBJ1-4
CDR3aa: CASSRRGLNEKLFF

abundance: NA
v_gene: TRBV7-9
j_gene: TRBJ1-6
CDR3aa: CASSLGQGFYNSPLHF

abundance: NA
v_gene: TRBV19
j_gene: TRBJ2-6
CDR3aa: CASRDQLPRAGANVLTF

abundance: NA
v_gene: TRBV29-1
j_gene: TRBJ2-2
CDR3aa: CSVDRSTGELFF

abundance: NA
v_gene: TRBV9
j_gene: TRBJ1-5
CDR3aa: CASSVSTGSDQPQHF

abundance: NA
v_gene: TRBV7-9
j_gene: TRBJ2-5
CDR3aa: CASSLALSRGTHRETQYF

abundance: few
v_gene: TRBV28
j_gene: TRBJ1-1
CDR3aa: CASSLSLMNTEAFF

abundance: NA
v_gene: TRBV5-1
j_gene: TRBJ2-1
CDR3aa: CASSPNPSTSGGTYNEQFF

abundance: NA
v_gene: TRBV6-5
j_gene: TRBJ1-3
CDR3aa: CASSQGLSGNTIYF

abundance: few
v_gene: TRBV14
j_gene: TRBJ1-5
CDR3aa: CASSPGGLQPQHF

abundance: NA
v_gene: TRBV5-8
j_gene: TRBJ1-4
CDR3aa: CASSPGQGIVKGEKLFF

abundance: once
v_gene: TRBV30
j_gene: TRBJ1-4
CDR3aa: CAWSFNRGHNEKLFF

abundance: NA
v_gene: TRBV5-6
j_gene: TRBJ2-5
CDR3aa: CASSLGTGEGTQYF

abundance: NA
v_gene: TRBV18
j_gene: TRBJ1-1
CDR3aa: CASSVQDRSEAFF

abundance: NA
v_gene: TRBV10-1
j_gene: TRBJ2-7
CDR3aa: CASSGGSSYEQYF

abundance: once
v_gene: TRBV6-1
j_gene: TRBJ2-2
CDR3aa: CASDRSNTGELFF

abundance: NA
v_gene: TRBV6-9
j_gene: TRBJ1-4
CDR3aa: CASSYSMGQGPEKLFF

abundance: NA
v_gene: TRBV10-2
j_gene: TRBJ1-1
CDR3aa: CASSDTGTNTEAFF

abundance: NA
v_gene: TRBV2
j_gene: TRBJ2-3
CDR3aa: CASSYTVLVSTDTQYF

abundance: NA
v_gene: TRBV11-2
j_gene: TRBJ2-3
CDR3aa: CASSFEIGISDTQYF

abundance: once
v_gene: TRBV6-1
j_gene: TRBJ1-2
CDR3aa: CASSEQGKYGYTF

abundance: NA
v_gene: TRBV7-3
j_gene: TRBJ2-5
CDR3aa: CASSPRADLLKETQYF

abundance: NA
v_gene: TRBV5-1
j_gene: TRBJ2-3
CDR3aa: CASSLEGLRGRLMDTQYF

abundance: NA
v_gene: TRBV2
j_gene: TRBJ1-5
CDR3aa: CASSAPTSQRDQPQHF